The T cell receptor beta chain under discussion was sequenced for a study of cytomegalovirus exposure and HLA in healthy donors (dated by TCRdb to the late 2010s). With respect to the entire study: A later analysis indicated that the roughly 130 validation repertoires were generated on the platform also employed for the approximately 700 repertoires of the first cohort. In addition to the first cohort of 666 subjects, a separate validation cohort of under 150 different subjects was used. The study aimed to test whether signatures of past pathogen exposure could be identified by cataloging public T cell receptors. To predict cytomegalovirus infection status, the study combined high-throughput TCR immunosequencing, statistical association of individual TCRs with disease status, and machine learning. Broader findings and caveats from the paper: Subsequent analysis determined that TCRs grouped into clusters in the first cohort also showed a tendency toward co-occurrence across the 120 or so validation repertoires, and 85% to 95% of cluster scores exceeded 0. Most TCR sequences were seen in very few donors, while some public TCRs were found in many individuals. In both the original and validation cohorts, the classifier was reported to diagnose cytomegalovirus status with high specificity and sensitivity. It was suggested by the authors that the approach could potentially be generalized to other disease states and immunological phenotypes. In vitro tests confirmed that three of the cytomegalovirus-associated TCR beta chains recognize cytomegalovirus antigens. The study gave a list of 150 to 200 TCR beta chains associated with cytomegalovirus. The validation cohort had no HLA typing available for a later analysis, so co-occurrence within that cohort was assessed over all 110 or so repertoires.

Libraries were built with the immunoSEQ multiplex PCR assay. Processing in the source paper ran as follows. A statistical classification framework was built to diagnose cytomegalovirus status from the catalog of TCR beta chain sequences. Sourced from immuneACCESS, this table was stored by TCRdb with only in-frame sequences that have V and J called. A share of the clones is absent; for the studies checked, an unresolved V gene accounts for under half, and the remainder has no known explanation. From that table come the V and J calls and clone size; the DNA was used to work out D and trimming. This sample gives a few hundred thousand clones in total; about nine tenths of them show up just once. The top ten hold roughly 0.8% of the sample. The CDR3 sequence holds 14 residues, the cysteine and phenylalanine included. Of the read, only the CDR3 DNA is kept; its 42 bases are in frame from base 1. Between the V and J ends, shortened by 10 bases and 0 bases respectively, the junction contains 15 bases. Via the germline V gene, CDR1 is MNHNS and CDR2 SASEGT.

On this clone itself: The antigen it recognizes is unknown. The record has no base qualities; no much larger clone is one base away.

Donors formed part of the validation cohort, which comprised 95 to 150 subjects and was distinct from the first cohort of roughly 600 subjects. Sequenced sample: PBMCs. The sequence derives from a woman aged 18-29 years in good health and CMV-seronegative. The V and J genes are TRBV6-1 and TRBJ1-1, with no confident D gene call. The CDR3 reads as follows: CATRERLMNTEAFF. The DNA reads as follows: TGTGCCACCCGAGAGAGACTCATGAACACTGAAGCTTTCTTT.